The 11 T cell receptor beta chains below were found in one sample sequenced in a study of identical twins. TCRdb reprocessed the 5' RACE reads via MiXCR and lists one record per CDR3 protein. Of about 660,000 distinct CDR3 sequences in the sample, over 8.5% were seen once. The sample also formed part of further work on yellow fever vaccine responses in identical twins.

Sequencing was carried out using PBMCs. The receptor set was obtained from a woman under 30 in good health.

The chain employs TRBV7-2 and TRBJ2-3; D is possibly TRBD2 (5 bases). The CDR3 consists of 15 residues. Per germline, CDR1 SGHTA and CDR2 FQGNSA. The V gene lost 1 base and the J gene lost 5 bases, with 13 bases spanning the gap. The CDR3 protein is CASSLVAGGRDTQYF. For the CDR3, the DNA is TGTGCCAGCAGCTTAGTGGCGGGCGGACGAGATACGCAGTATTTT.

The chain combines TRBV4-1 with TRBJ2-7; a weak D match, TRBD2 (5 bases). Trimming cost V 1 base and J 0 bases, with 16 bases left between them. Germline V gene lookup returns CDR1 MGHRA and CDR2 YSYEKL. This CDR3 region has 17 residues. The CDR3 DNA reads TGCGCCAGCAGCCAAGGGGTGGACTCCTTAAGCTCCTACGAGCAGTACTTC. It specifies CASSQGVDSLSSYEQYF.

The chain employs TRBV27 and TRBJ2-7; D possibly matches TRBD1 or TRBD2 (6 bases each). The CDR3 length is 14 residues. V was pared by 0 bases and J by 4 bases, with 10 bases between. Germline loops: CDR1 MNHEY, CDR2 SMNVEV (reference sequence). CDR3 sequence: CASSLSGGQYEQYF. In DNA, the CDR3 is TGTGCCAGCAGTTTATCAGGGGGGCAGTACGAGCAGTACTTC.

As for this clonotype: The CDR3 does not end in the conserved phenylalanine or tryptophan, so this is likely a read error. This chain connects TRBV28 to TRBJ2-6; D is possibly TRBD1 (6 bases). Germline V gives CDR1 MDHEN, CDR2 SYDVKM. V lost 6 bases and J 15 bases, leaving 24 bases between the germline ends. There are 15 residues in the CDR3. For the CDR3, the DNA is TGTGCCAGCAGGCTAAGGGGGAAGGGGTTTTCTGGCCTGACTCTC. Protein product: CASRLRGKGFSGLTL.

The chain is built from TRBV24-1 and TRBJ2-1; tentatively, D is TRBD1 (6 bases). There are 11 residues in the CDR3. CDR1 and CDR2 from the germline V gene are KGHDR and SFDVKD. V was trimmed by 12 bases and J by 9 bases, leaving 14 bases between them. The CDR3 reads CAASTGFEQFF. CDR3 DNA: TGTGCCGCCTCAACAGGGTTTGAGCAGTTCTTC.

This clonotype was seen just once. The chain uses TRBV28 and TRBJ1-1; no definite D call. Germline CDR1 MDHEN, CDR2 SYDVKM. Deletions cut 7 bases from V and 0 bases from J, with 18 bases between. The CDR3 has 16 amino acids. This CDR3 is CASNTHSGDMNTEAFF. The CDR3 DNA follows: TGTGCCAGCAACACACACAGCGGGGATATGAACACTGAAGCTTTCTTT.

This clonotype was detected only a few times. The chain has TRBV4-1 and TRBJ2-5; 11 nucleotides line up with TRBD1. V shed 1 base, J shed 2 bases, and the junction held 12 bases outside the gene matches. The CDR3 spans 19 residues. Germline values: CDR1 MGHRA, CDR2 YSYEKL. The CDR3 reads CASSQAPGQGAGLQETQYF. The DNA for the CDR3 is TGCGCCAGCAGCCAAGCCCCCGGACAGGGGGCCGGCCTTCAAGAGACCCAGTACTTC.

This clonotype was found many times. This CDR3 is CSVGGSGAGTDTQYF. The CDR3 DNA reads as TGCAGCGTTGGGGGGAGCGGGGCAGGCACAGATACGCAGTATTTT. This chain links TRBV29-1 with TRBJ2-3, with 7 bases lining up with TRBD2. The CDR3 extends over 15 amino acids. V dropped 4 bases and J dropped 1; count of bases not matched to a gene: 8. Germline V gene sequence: CDR1 SQVTM, CDR2 ANQGSEA.

The chain couples TRBV19 to TRBJ1-1, with 10 bases fitting TRBD1. The junction had 10 bases not matched to a gene; V was cut back by 3 bases and J by 6 bases. The CDR3 has 16 residues. The germline CDR1 and CDR2 sequences are LNHDA and SQIVND (reference sequence). For the CDR3, the DNA is TGTGCCAGTAGTATGCTTCCAGGACAGGGGGGGTCTGAAGCTTTCTTT. This gives the protein CASSMLPGQGGSEAFF.

This clonotype was seen only a few times. The chain couples TRBV7-9 to TRBJ2-1; 8 bases match TRBD2. V was clipped by 0 bases and J by 3 bases; unmatched bases: 4. Germline loops: CDR1 SEHNR, CDR2 FQNEAQ (reference sequence). CDR3 length: 16 amino acids. The CDR3 DNA is TGTGCCAGCAGCTTAGCCGGGGGGGCCGTCTACAATGAGCAGTTCTTC. Protein sequence: CASSLAGGAVYNEQFF.

The chain carries TRBV11-2 and TRBJ2-3; TRBD2 matches at 10 bases. The V and J ends lost 4 bases and 3 bases, in that order; junction bases with no gene match: 7. The CDR3 contains 16 residues. Germline CDR1 reads SGHAT; CDR2 reads FQNNGV. The CDR3 region is CASSYSGRAATDTQYF. The CDR3 coding sequence is TGTGCCAGCAGCTACAGCGGGAGGGCCGCGACAGATACGCAGTATTTT.